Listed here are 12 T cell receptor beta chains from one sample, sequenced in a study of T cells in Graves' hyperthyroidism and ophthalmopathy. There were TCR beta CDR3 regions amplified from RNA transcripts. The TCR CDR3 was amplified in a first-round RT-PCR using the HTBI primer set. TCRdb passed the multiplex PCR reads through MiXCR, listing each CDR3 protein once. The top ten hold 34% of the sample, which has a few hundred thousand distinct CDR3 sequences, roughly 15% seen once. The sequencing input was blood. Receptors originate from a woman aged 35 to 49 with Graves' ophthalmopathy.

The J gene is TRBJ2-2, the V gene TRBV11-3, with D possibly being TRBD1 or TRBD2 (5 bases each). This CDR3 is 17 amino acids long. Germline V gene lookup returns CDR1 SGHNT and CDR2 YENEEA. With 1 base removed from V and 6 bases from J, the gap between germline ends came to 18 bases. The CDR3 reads CASSLGGLREGPGELFF. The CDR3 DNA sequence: TGTGCCAGCAGCTTAGGGGGGTTGAGGGAAGGACCCGGGGAGCTGTTTTTT.

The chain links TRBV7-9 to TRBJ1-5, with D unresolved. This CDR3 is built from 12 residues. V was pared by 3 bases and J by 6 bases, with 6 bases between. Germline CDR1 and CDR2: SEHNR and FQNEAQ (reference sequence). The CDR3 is CASSLQTQPQHF. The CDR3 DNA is TGTGCCAGCAGCTTGCAGACTCAGCCCCAGCATTTT.

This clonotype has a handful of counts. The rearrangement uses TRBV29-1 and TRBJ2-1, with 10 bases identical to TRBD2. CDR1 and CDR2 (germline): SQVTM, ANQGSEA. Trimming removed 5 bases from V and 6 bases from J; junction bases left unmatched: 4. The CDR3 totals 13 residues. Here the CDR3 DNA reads TGCAGCGTTCGACTAGCGGGCATCAATGAGCAGTTCTTC. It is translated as CSVRLAGINEQFF.

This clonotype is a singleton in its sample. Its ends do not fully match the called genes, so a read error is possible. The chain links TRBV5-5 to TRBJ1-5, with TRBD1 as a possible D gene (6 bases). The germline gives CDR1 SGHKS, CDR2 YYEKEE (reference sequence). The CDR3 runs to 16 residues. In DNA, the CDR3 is TGTGCCAGCAGCTTGTTTACAGGGCGTTGGAATCAGCGCCAGCATTTT. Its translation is CASSLFTGRWNQRQHF. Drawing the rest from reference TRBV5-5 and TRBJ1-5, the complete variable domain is DAGVTQSPTHLIKTRGQQVTLRCSPISGHKSVSWYQQVLGQGPQFIFQYYEKEERGRGNFPDRFSARQFPNYSSELNVNALLLGDSALYLCASSLFTGRWNQRQHFGDGTRLSIL.

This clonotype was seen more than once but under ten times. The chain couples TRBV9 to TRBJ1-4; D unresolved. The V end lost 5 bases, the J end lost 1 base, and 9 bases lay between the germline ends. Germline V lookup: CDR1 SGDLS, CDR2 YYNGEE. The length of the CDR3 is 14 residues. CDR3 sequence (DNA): TGTGCCAGCAGTCCGACGGGAACTAATGAAAAACTGTTTTTT. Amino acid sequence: CASSPTGTNEKLFF.

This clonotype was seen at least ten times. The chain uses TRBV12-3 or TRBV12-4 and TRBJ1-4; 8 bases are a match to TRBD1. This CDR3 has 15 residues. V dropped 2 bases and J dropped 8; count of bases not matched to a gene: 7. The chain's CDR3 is CASSLQDRGGEKLFF. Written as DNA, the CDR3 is TGTGCCAGCAGTTTACAAGACAGGGGTGGCGAAAAACTGTTTTTT.

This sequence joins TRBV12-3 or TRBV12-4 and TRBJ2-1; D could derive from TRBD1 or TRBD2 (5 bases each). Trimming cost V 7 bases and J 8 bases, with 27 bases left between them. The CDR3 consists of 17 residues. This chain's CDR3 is CASKGSHWASKSDEQFF. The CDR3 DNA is TGTGCCAGCAAGGGGTCCCACTGGGCTAGCAAGAGTGATGAGCAGTTCTTC.

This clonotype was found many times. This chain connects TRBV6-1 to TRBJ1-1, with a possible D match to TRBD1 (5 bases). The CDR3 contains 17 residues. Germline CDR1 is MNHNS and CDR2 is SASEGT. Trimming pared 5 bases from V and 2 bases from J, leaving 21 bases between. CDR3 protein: CASSRSLVRRGNTEAFF. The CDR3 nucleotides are TGTGCCAGCAGTCGGTCCCTAGTTCGGAGGGGAAACACTGAAGCTTTCTTT.

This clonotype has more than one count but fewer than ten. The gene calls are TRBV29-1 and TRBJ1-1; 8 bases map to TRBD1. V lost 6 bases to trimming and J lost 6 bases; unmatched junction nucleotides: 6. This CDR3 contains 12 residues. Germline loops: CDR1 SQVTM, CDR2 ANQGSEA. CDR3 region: CSVDRGGPEAFF. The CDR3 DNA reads TGCAGCGTCGACAGGGGTGGGCCTGAAGCTTTCTTT. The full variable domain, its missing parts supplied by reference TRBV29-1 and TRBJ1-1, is SAVISQKPSRDICQRGTSLTIQCQVDSQVTMMFWYRQQPGQSLTLIATANQGSEATYESGFVIDKFPISRPNLTFSTLTVSNMSPEDSSIYLCSVDRGGPEAFFGQGTRLTVV.

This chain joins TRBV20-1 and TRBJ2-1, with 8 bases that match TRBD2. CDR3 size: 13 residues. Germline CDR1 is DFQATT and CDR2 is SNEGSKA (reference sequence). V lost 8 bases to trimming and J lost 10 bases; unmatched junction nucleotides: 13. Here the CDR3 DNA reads TGCAGTCCCAGACGAGCGGGAGCTCGGGAGCAGTTCTTC. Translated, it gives CSPRRAGAREQFF.

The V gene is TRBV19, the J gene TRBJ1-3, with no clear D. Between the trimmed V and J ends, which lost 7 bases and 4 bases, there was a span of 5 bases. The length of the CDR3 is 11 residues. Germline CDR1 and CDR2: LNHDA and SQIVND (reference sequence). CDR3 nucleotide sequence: TGTGCCAGTACTTTCGGAAACACCATATATTTT. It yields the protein CASTFGNTIYF.

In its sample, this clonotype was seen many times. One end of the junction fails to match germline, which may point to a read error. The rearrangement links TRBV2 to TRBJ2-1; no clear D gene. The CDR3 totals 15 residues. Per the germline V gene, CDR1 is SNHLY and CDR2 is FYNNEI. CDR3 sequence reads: CATSVGGWPYNEQFF. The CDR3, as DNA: TGTGCCACCAGTGTGGGTGGGTGGCCCTACAATGAGCAGTTCTTC.